The 32 T cell receptor beta chains reported below all come from one sample, sequenced in a study of blood T cell repertoires in COVID-19. Repertoires were generated with immunoSEQ multiplex PCR, while TCRdb's copy carries only in-frame clones and drops some. The sample has roughly 60,000 clones, more than 75% seen once. The sample comprised peripheral blood. These TCRs come from a man between 70 and 80 years old with acute or convalescent COVID-19.

This clone was seen just once. The chain combines TRBV15 with TRBJ2-7, with D perhaps matching TRBD2 (5 bases). CDR1 and CDR2 from the germline V gene are LNHNV and YYDKDF (reference sequence). V was cut by 3 bases and J by 2 bases, with 11 bases left in between. This CDR3 is built from 14 residues. CDR3 nucleotides: TGTGCCACCAGCAGCGGGTGGGAGCCCTACGAGCAGTACTTC. Translation gives CATSSGWEPYEQYF.

This clone was detected a few times. The chain joins TRBV6-6 to TRBJ1-6; 12 bases line up with TRBD1. CDR1 is MNHNY and CDR2 is SVGAGI in the germline V gene (reference sequence). The CDR3 is 15 residues long. V shed 6 bases, J shed 10 bases, and the junction held 7 bases outside the gene matches. This CDR3 is CASRNRDRGLSPLHF. The CDR3 DNA reads TGTGCCAGCAGAAACCGGGACAGGGGGCTCTCACCCCTCCACTTT.

For this clone: This sample includes further DNA sequences coding for the same CDR3. The chain joins TRBV27 to TRBJ2-1; 9 bases map to TRBD1. V trimming: 4 bases; J trimming: 1 base; junction bases outside the gene matches: 2. The CDR3 contains 15 residues. Germline V gives CDR1 MNHEY, CDR2 SMNVEV (reference sequence). The CDR3 DNA is TGTGCCAGCAGTTCGGGACAGGGATCCTACAATGAGCAGTTCTTC. The encoded protein is CASSSGQGSYNEQFF.

About this clone itself: A junction boundary mismatches the germline segment, possibly from a read error. V and J are TRBV14 and TRBJ1-1; D gene uncertain. The CDR3 has 14 residues. The germline V gene has CDR1 SGHDN and CDR2 FVKESK. The CDR3 DNA is TGTGCCAGCAGCCAAGTTAACGGGAACTCTGAAGCTTTCTTT. Amino acids: CASSQVNGNSEAFF. The full variable domain, with the rest looked up from reference TRBV14 and TRBJ1-1, is EAGVTQFPSHSVIEKGQTVTLRCDPISGHDNLYWYRRVMGKEIKFLLHFVKESKQDESGMPNNRFLAERTGGTYSTLKVQPAELEDSGVYFCASSQVNGNSEAFFGQGTRLTVV.

This clone occurred a few times. The CDR3 DNA follows: TGTGCCAGCACCCTCGGGGAGGCCTCCTACGAGCAGTACTTC. Translated: CASTLGEASYEQYF. The V call is TRBV6-5, the J call TRBJ2-7, with a tentative D call TRBD2 (6 bases). The CDR3 length is 14 residues. V lost 7 bases and J 0 bases, leaving 13 bases between the germline ends. Germline loops: CDR1 MNHEY, CDR2 SVGAGI.

This clone has more than one count but fewer than ten. The V gene is TRBV27, the J gene TRBJ2-2; D is unclear. With 4 bases removed from V and 4 bases from J, the gap between germline ends came to 13 bases. The germline V gene encodes CDR1 MNHEY and CDR2 SMNVEV (reference sequence). The CDR3 loop spans 15 amino acids. The CDR3 here is CASSSLGLATGELFF. In DNA form, the CDR3 reads TGTGCCAGCAGTTCGCTAGGCCTTGCCACCGGGGAGCTGTTTTTT.

This chain connects TRBV19 to TRBJ2-7; unclear D gene. Germline lookup yields CDR1 LNHDA and CDR2 SQIVND (reference sequence). V dropped 2 bases and J dropped 7 bases, with 12 bases sitting between them. CDR3 size: 13 residues. The DNA for the CDR3 is TGTGCCAGTAGTATACCCCTAGTTGGAGAGCAGTACTTC. It translates to CASSIPLVGEQYF.

This chain connects TRBV5-4 to TRBJ1-1; 7 bases match TRBD1. This CDR3 spans 15 amino acids. V was clipped by 4 bases and J by 5 bases; unmatched bases: 11. CDR1 and CDR2 (germline): SGHNT, YYREEE (reference sequence). CDR3 bases: TGTGCCAGCAGCCCCCCAGGGGGTTTGGGGACTGAAGCTTTCTTT. Its translation is CASSPPGGLGTEAFF.

This chain links TRBV7-9 with TRBJ2-5; tentative D call: TRBD1 (6 bases). Germline CDR1 SEHNR, CDR2 FQNEAQ (reference sequence). Trimming shortened V by 3 bases and J by 4 bases, and 12 bases separated the two germline ends. CDR3 length: 14 residues. The CDR3, as DNA: TGTGCCAGCAGCTTTAGCAGGGGAACAGAGACCCAGTACTTC. Translating gives CASSFSRGTETQYF. The whole variable domain, remainder taken from reference TRBV7-9 and TRBJ2-5, is DTGVSQNPRHKITKRGQNVTFRCDPISEHNRLYWYRQTLGQGPEFLTYFQNEAQLEKSRLLSDRFSAERPKGSFSTLEIQRTEQGDSAMYLCASSFSRGTETQYFGPGTRLLVL.

This chain joins TRBV19 and TRBJ1-2; 7 bases fit TRBD1. The CDR3 length is 17 residues. Per the germline V gene, CDR1 is LNHDA and CDR2 is SQIVND (reference sequence). With 7 bases clipped from V and 0 bases from J, the junction kept 14 bases outside the gene matches. The CDR3 nucleotides read TGTGCCAGTACAGGGGGGATAAACCCTGGGGCTAACTATGGCTACACCTTC. Translation gives CASTGGINPGANYGYTF.

This clone has only one observation. V and J are TRBV6-5 and TRBJ2-7, with 8 bases that match TRBD1. Trimming cost V 0 bases and J 1 base; bases outside gene matches: 2. Germline-derived CDR1 and CDR2 are MNHEY and SVGAGI. The CDR3 runs 15 residues. The CDR3 sequence is CASSYSGTGSYEQYF. For the CDR3, the DNA is TGTGCCAGCAGTTACTCGGGGACAGGATCCTACGAGCAGTACTTC.

V and J are TRBV6-5 and TRBJ1-1; D is unresolved. Germline CDR1 MNHEY, CDR2 SVGAGI. There are 15 residues in the CDR3. V gave up 8 bases and J gave up 0 bases, with 16 bases separating them. The CDR3 spells CASRVLLNMNTEAFF. CDR3 DNA: TGTGCCAGCCGGGTTCTGTTGAATATGAACACTGAAGCTTTCTTT.

This clone has only one observation. The chain employs TRBV27 and TRBJ1-1; 10 bases are shared with TRBD1. Trimming removed 7 bases from V and 1 base from J; junction bases left unmatched: 6. This CDR3 contains 15 residues. The V gene's germline CDR1 is MNHEY and CDR2 SMNVEV (reference sequence). CDR3 sequence (DNA): TGTGCCAGCACCAGACAGGGGGCTGGGAACACTGAAGCTTTCTTT. This codes for CASTRQGAGNTEAFF.

This clone is a singleton in its sample. The rearrangement links TRBV3-1 (or the pseudogene TRBV3-2) to TRBJ2-1; 8 bases map to TRBD1. CDR1 is LGHDT and CDR2 is YNNKEL in the germline V gene (reference sequence). J gave up 3 bases and V 1 base, and 5 bases lay outside the gene matches. The CDR3 is made up of 16 amino acids. The CDR3 DNA reads TGTGCCAGCAGCCAAGGGACAGGGACCTTCTACAATGAGCAGTTCTTC. As protein: CASSQGTGTFYNEQFF.

This clone was picked up one time. The rearrangement uses TRBV29-1 and TRBJ2-7, with a weak D call TRBD1 (6 bases). CDR1 SQVTM and CDR2 ANQGSEA come from the germline V gene. Trimming cost V 4 bases and J 3 bases, with 10 bases left between them. This CDR3 comprises 12 residues. CDR3 DNA sequence: TGCAGCGTTGGTGGCAGGGGCTACGAGCAGTACTTC. Translation gives CSVGGRGYEQYF.

The gene calls are TRBV5-1 and TRBJ2-5; maybe TRBD2 (5 bases). Germline V gives CDR1 SGHRS, CDR2 YFSETQ. The length of the CDR3 is 12 residues. V gave up 5 bases and J gave up 5 bases, with 10 bases separating them. The CDR3 DNA reads as TGCGCCAGCAGACCCGGCGGGGAGACCCAGTACTTC. Protein: CASRPGGETQYF.

This chain uses TRBV6-5 with TRBJ1-5; D remains ambiguous. The CDR3 has 13 amino acids. V was pared by 6 bases and J by 5 bases, with 11 bases between. Germline CDR1 and CDR2: MNHEY and SVGAGI. The CDR3 spells CASSPQIDQPQHF. The DNA for the CDR3 is TGTGCCAGCAGCCCCCAGATCGATCAGCCCCAGCATTTT.

V and J are TRBV11-2 and TRBJ2-3, with 9 positions matching TRBD2. This CDR3 has 18 amino acids. Germline CDR1 reads SGHAT; CDR2 reads FQNNGV. Trimming removed 1 base from V and 5 bases from J; junction bases left unmatched: 13. The CDR3 DNA is TGTGCCAGCAGCTTAGCGTGGTTGGGCGGGGGGGCTGGAGATACGCAGTATTTT. It translates to CASSLAWLGGGAGDTQYF.

The gene calls are TRBV19 and TRBJ2-7; TRBD1 agrees at 9 bases. The V gene's germline CDR1 is LNHDA and CDR2 SQIVND (reference sequence). The CDR3 spans 14 residues. The J segment lost 1 base and the V segment lost 5 bases, leaving 3 bases of the junction unmatched. The CDR3 DNA follows: TGTGCCAGTAGTTCGACAGGGGGATCCTACGAGCAGTACTTC. Amino acids: CASSSTGGSYEQYF.

V and J are TRBV9 and TRBJ2-7, with D possibly TRBD2 on 6 matching bases. Looked up from germline, CDR1 is SGDLS and CDR2 is YYNGEE. V lost 4 bases to trimming and J lost 4 bases, with 15 bases between them. The CDR3 runs to 14 residues. Here the CDR3 DNA reads TGTGCCAGCAGCCGCGGGGATCCTTTGTACGAGCAGTACTTC. Translated, it gives CASSRGDPLYEQYF.

This clone has just one count. The chain couples TRBV5-1 to TRBJ1-2; D is unresolved. The germline V and J ends were trimmed by 2 bases and 3 bases, with 8 bases remaining between them. The CDR3 extends over 13 amino acids. The germline V gene encodes CDR1 SGHRS and CDR2 YFSETQ. This CDR3 is CASSFERDYGYTF. Here the CDR3 DNA reads TGCGCCAGCAGCTTTGAGAGGGACTATGGCTACACCTTC. Drawing the rest from reference TRBV5-1 and TRBJ1-2, the complete variable domain is KAGVTQTPRYLIKTRGQQVTLSCSPISGHRSVSWYQQTPGQGLQFLFEYFSETQRNKGNFPGRFSGRQFSNSRSEMNVSTLELGDSALYLCASSFERDYGYTFGSGTRLTVV.

This chain links TRBV19 with TRBJ1-1, with D maybe TRBD1 (6 bases). The ends were cut back, 1 base at V and 7 bases at J, with 13 bases in the middle. The CDR3 runs to 14 residues. Germline assignment: CDR1 LNHDA and CDR2 SQIVND (reference sequence). Here the CDR3 reads CASSIVVLTGEAFF. For the CDR3, the DNA is TGTGCCAGTAGTATAGTGGTCCTGACAGGTGAAGCTTTCTTT.

The chain links TRBV5-1 to TRBJ1-5, with D uncertain. The V end lost 4 bases, the J end lost 3 bases, and 14 bases lay between the germline ends. Per germline, CDR1 SGHRS and CDR2 YFSETQ. The CDR3 consists of 15 residues. As DNA, the CDR3 is TGCGCCAGCAGCCCGGTCGGGGAGTACAATCAGCCCCAGCATTTT. Its translation is CASSPVGEYNQPQHF.

The V gene is TRBV19, the J gene TRBJ2-1; 10 bases are a match to TRBD2. Germline values: CDR1 LNHDA, CDR2 SQIVND (reference sequence). This CDR3 is built from 13 residues. V gave up 6 bases and J gave up 5 bases; unmatched junction bases: 1. The CDR3 protein is CASRLAGNNEQFF. CDR3 in DNA: TGTGCCAGTAGACTAGCGGGGAACAATGAGCAGTTCTTC.

As DNA, the CDR3 is TGTGCCAGCTCACGAGATAGTAATGAAAAACTGTTTTTT. Residues: CASSRDSNEKLFF. The chain recombines TRBV18 with TRBJ1-4; D is undetermined. This CDR3 contains 13 residues. V lost 4 bases and J 4 bases, leaving 7 bases between the germline ends. The V gene's germline CDR1 is KGHSH and CDR2 LQKENI.

The CDR3 nucleotides are TGTGCCATCAGTGCCCTTGGCGGTAGCACAGATACGCAGTATTTT. Residues: CAISALGGSTDTQYF. The genes are TRBV10-3 and TRBJ2-3; D gene uncertain. The CDR3 extends over 15 amino acids. Looked up from germline, CDR1 is ENHRY and CDR2 is SYGVKD. V was shortened by 4 bases and J by 0 bases, with 11 bases between the two germline ends.

The genes are TRBV7-8 and TRBJ2-7; D is perhaps TRBD2 (5 bases). This CDR3 comprises 15 residues. CDR1 is SGHVS and CDR2 is FQNEAQ in the germline V gene. V lost 0 bases, J lost 0 bases, and 9 bases lay in between. CDR3 residues: CASSLAGIRSYEQYF. CDR3 nucleotide sequence: TGTGCCAGCAGCTTAGCCGGGATCCGCTCCTACGAGCAGTACTTC.

This sequence joins TRBV10-1 and TRBJ1-1; 7 bases align to TRBD1. Per germline, CDR1 WNHNN and CDR2 SYGVQD (reference sequence). The CDR3 runs 13 residues. CDR3 bases: TGCGCAACCTCCCGGGACAGAAACACTGAAGCTTTCTTT. It translates to CATSRDRNTEAFF.

The chain is built from TRBV7-6 and TRBJ2-2, with 12 bases identical to TRBD2. The trim removed 4 bases at V and 8 bases at J, leaving 8 bases unmatched. Germline-derived CDR1 and CDR2 are SGHVS and FNYEAQ. The CDR3 extends over 16 amino acids. The CDR3 DNA follows: TGTGCCAGCAGCTCTGGACTAGCGGGATCACCGGGGGAGCTGTTTTTT. Protein: CASSSGLAGSPGELFF.

V usage is TRBV3-1 (or the pseudogene TRBV3-2) and J usage is TRBJ2-7, with TRBD2 identical over 10 bases. In germline, CDR1 is LGHDT, CDR2 YNNKEL (reference sequence). The CDR3 consists of 15 residues. Trimming cost V 4 bases and J 7 bases; bases outside gene matches: 10. In DNA, the CDR3 is TGTGCCAGCAGCCCAACGGCTAGCGGGAGAGTGGAGCAGTACTTC. Encoded protein: CASSPTASGRVEQYF.

The chain combines TRBV4-2 with TRBJ2-2; 9 nucleotides align to TRBD1. CDR3 length: 19 amino acids. The trim removed 0 bases at V and 2 bases at J, leaving 10 bases unmatched. Germline assignment: CDR1 LGHNA and CDR2 YNFKEQ. In DNA form, the CDR3 reads TGTGCCAGCAGCCAAGAAAAACAGTACAGGGGGCCAAACACCGGGGAGCTGTTTTTT. The encoded protein is CASSQEKQYRGPNTGELFF.

The chain is built from TRBV4-1 and TRBJ2-5; D may be TRBD1 (6 bases). The V gene's germline CDR1 is MGHRA and CDR2 YSYEKL. CDR3 length equals 15 residues. V was pared by 1 base and J by 1 base, with 10 bases between. The CDR3 loop reads CASSQVEGVQETQYF. The CDR3 nucleotides read TGCGCCAGCAGCCAAGTTGAGGGGGTCCAAGAGACCCAGTACTTC.